A selection of T cell receptor beta chains follows, all from one sample in a study of blood T cell repertoires in COVID-19. Assay: immunoSEQ multiplex PCR; the TCRdb copy retains only in-frame clones and omits some. The repertoire holds 130,000 to 150,000 clones, with about 88% as singletons. The specimen sequenced was peripheral blood. The receptor set was obtained from a man between 45 and 60 years old with active or convalescent COVID-19. CDR3s include the opening cysteine and the closing phenylalanine or tryptophan. A D gene is named only where the DNA matches it firmly. A clone size is listed for some rows: how often the clone was seen (once, few, many), or a class if it is expanded.

NA	TRBV5-4	TRBJ2-4	NA	TGTGCCAGCAGCCCCGATCGACAGGGACTGGGGCTGGCCAAAAACATTCAGTACTTC	CASSPDRQGLGLAKNIQYF
NA	TRBV3-1/TRBV3-2	TRBJ1-4	NA	TGTGCCAGCAGCCAAGATGCGGGGGTTGGTGAAAAACTGTTTTTT	CASSQDAGVGEKLFF
NA	TRBV9	TRBJ2-7	TRBD1	TGTGCCAGCAGCGGTGGACAGGCGTCGCTGCAGTACTTC	CASSGGQASLQYF
NA	TRBV7-2	TRBJ2-5	TRBD2	TGTGCCAGCAGCCCGACCTCTATGGCGGGAGGCGGGGCCTGGGAGACCCAGTACTTC	CASSPTSMAGGGAWETQYF
NA	TRBV19	TRBJ2-3	TRBD1	TGTGCCAGTAGTACCCTGGACAGGGGGCATGTAGATACGCAGTATTTT	CASSTLDRGHVDTQYF
NA	TRBV5-1	TRBJ2-1	NA	TGCGCCAGCAGCTTGGAGGGGACGGGAGTCTCTCCCAATGAGCAGTTCTTC	CASSLEGTGVSPNEQFF
NA	TRBV9	TRBJ1-5	NA	TGTGCCAGCAGCCCGACAGGCCAGAATCAGCCCCAGCATTTT	CASSPTGQNQPQHF
NA	TRBV30	TRBJ1-2	TRBD1	TGTGCCTGGGACAGGGGCGCGTATTATGGCTACACCTTC	CAWDRGAYYGYTF
NA	TRBV7-9	TRBJ1-3	TRBD1	TGTGCCAGCAGCATACGGGACAGATTCTTCTCTGGAAACACCATATATTTT	CASSIRDRFFSGNTIYF
few	TRBV19	TRBJ1-5	TRBD1	TGTGCCAGCGTTGGACAGGGATTCGTTTCGCCCCAGCATTTT	CASVGQGFVSPQHF
NA	TRBV30	TRBJ2-3	TRBD2	TGTGCCTCATCACCGGGACTAGCGGGAGGGTTGGATACGCAGTATTTT	CASSPGLAGGLDTQYF
NA	TRBV15	TRBJ2-7	TRBD2	TGTGCCACCAGCAGAGATCTGGGGGGGGACGAGCAGTACTTC	CATSRDLGGDEQYF
once	TRBV18	TRBJ1-3	NA	TGTGCCAGCTCACCACCGGCCGGGAACGGAAACACCATATATTTT	CASSPPAGNGNTIYF
NA	TRBV6-6	TRBJ1-4	NA	TGTGCCAGCTTGCGGGGGGGAACTAATGAAAAACTGTTTTTT	CASLRGGTNEKLFF
few	TRBV27	TRBJ1-1	TRBD1	TGTGCCAGCAGTTCACAGGGGAGGATAAACACTGAAGCTTTCTTT	CASSSQGRINTEAFF
NA	TRBV10-3	TRBJ2-7	NA	TGTGCCATCAGTGACCCGGGGCAGGGGGGCGCCTACGAGCAGTACTTC	CAISDPGQGGAYEQYF
NA	TRBV7-9	TRBJ1-3	NA	TGTGCCAGCAGCCTCCCCCCTGGAAACACCATATATTTT	CASSLPPGNTIYF
few	TRBV3-1/TRBV3-2	TRBJ2-2	NA	TGTGCCAGCAGACGGACTTCGAACACCGGGGAGCTGTTTTTT	CASRRTSNTGELFF
NA	TRBV14	TRBJ2-1	TRBD2	TGTGCCAGCAGCCAAGATCTCGGAGCGGGAGTGGGGAATGAGCAGTTCTTC	CASSQDLGAGVGNEQFF
NA	TRBV29-1	TRBJ2-7	TRBD1	TGCAGCGTCGTGACAGGGACCTACGAGCAGTACTTC	CSVVTGTYEQYF
NA	TRBV2	TRBJ2-3	TRBD2	TGTGCCAGCAGAAGGTGGACTAGCGGAGACGGGACAGATACGCAGTATTTT	CASRRWTSGDGTDTQYF